This TCR beta chain was found in a study of spatial heterogeneity in lung cancer. On each TCR cDNA molecule, a unique molecular identifier was present. TCRdb re-analysed the 5' RACE reads in MiXCR, keeping a single row per CDR3 protein. The data hold tens of thousands of distinct CDR3 sequences, with approximately 5.6% observed a single time. This CDR3 has 14 residues. The V gene end was trimmed by 0 bases and the J gene end by 8 bases; junction bases not matched to a gene: 6. Germline V gives CDR1 LGHDT, CDR2 YNNKEL (reference sequence). Stated time point: sample taken at primary tumor resection. The donors were 72 patients with non-small cell lung cancer that was early-stage and untreated.

The sequenced sample was PBMCs, obtained at surgery. The J gene is TRBJ2-5, the V gene TRBV3-1; 7 bases fit TRBD2. This receptor was taken from a female donor with early-stage non-small cell lung cancer. The CDR3 DNA reads TGTGCCAGCAGCCAAGATCTAGCGGTGGTTACCCAGTACTTC. Encoded protein: CASSQDLAVVTQYF.